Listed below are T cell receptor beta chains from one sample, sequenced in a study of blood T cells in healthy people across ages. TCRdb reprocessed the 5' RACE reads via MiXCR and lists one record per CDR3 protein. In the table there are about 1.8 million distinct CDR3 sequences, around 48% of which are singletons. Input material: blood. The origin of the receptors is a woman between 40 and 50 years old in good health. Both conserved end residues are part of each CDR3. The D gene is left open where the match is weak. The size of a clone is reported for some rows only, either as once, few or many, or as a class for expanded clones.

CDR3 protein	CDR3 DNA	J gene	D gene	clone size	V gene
CSVEGGYRGTQYF	TGCAGCGTTGAAGGAGGCTACCGAGGGACCCAGTACTTC	TRBJ2-5	NA	NA	TRBV29-1
CASSPNLGTEQFF	TGTGCCAGCAGCCCAAATCTAGGCACGGAGCAGTTCTTC	TRBJ2-1	NA	few	TRBV7-3
CASSVDQGVDSPLHF	TGTGCCAGCAGCGTAGACCAGGGGGTGGATTCACCCCTCCACTTT	TRBJ1-6	TRBD1	NA	TRBV9
CASSLDLGQVLNYGYTF	TGTGCCAGCAGCTTAGATCTGGGACAGGTTCTCAACTATGGCTACACCTTC	TRBJ1-2	TRBD1	NA	TRBV7-8
CSAATPGQGHEQYF	TGCAGTGCTGCTACACCGGGACAGGGCCACGAGCAGTACTTC	TRBJ2-7	TRBD1	NA	TRBV20-1
CASSQVAAPGSPLHF	TGCGCCAGCAGCCAAGTGGCGGCTCCAGGATCACCCCTCCACTTT	TRBJ1-6	NA	NA	TRBV4-3
CASSLKFASLWDTQYF	TGTGCCAGCAGTTTAAAATTCGCTAGTCTTTGGGATACGCAGTATTTT	TRBJ2-3	NA	NA	TRBV27
CASSLPGGFNEQFF	TGTGCCAGCAGCCTACCCGGGGGTTTCAATGAGCAGTTCTTC	TRBJ2-1	NA	NA	TRBV7-2
CASKGGGPGQETQYF	TGTGCCAGCAAGGGGGGTGGCCCGGGACAAGAGACCCAGTACTTC	TRBJ2-5	NA	NA	TRBV12-3/TRBV12-4
CASSPQDRSDYGYTF	TGCGCCAGCAGCCCTCAGGACAGGAGTGACTATGGCTACACCTTC	TRBJ1-2	TRBD1	NA	TRBV4-3
CTSSLDGLAKNIQYF	TGTACCAGCAGCTTAGACGGGCTAGCCAAAAACATTCAGTACTTC	TRBJ2-4	NA	NA	TRBV13
CAIMGSGEYGYTF	TGTGCCATCATGGGTTCCGGGGAATATGGCTACACCTTC	TRBJ1-2	NA	many	TRBV10-3
CAISDRHNYGYTF	TGTGCCATCAGTGACCGGCACAACTATGGCTACACCTTC	TRBJ1-2	NA	few	TRBV10-3
CASSGDREQETQYF	TGTGCCAGCAGTGGAGACAGGGAACAAGAGACCCAGTACTTC	TRBJ2-5	TRBD1	few	TRBV9
CASCYGAPTDTQYF	TGCGCCAGCTGTTACGGGGCCCCCACAGATACGCAGTATTTT	TRBJ2-3	NA	NA	TRBV5-1
CASGLVPRRSSYEQYF	TGTGCTAGTGGTTTGGTACCCAGAAGGAGCTCCTACGAGCAGTACTTC	TRBJ2-7	NA	NA	TRBV12-5